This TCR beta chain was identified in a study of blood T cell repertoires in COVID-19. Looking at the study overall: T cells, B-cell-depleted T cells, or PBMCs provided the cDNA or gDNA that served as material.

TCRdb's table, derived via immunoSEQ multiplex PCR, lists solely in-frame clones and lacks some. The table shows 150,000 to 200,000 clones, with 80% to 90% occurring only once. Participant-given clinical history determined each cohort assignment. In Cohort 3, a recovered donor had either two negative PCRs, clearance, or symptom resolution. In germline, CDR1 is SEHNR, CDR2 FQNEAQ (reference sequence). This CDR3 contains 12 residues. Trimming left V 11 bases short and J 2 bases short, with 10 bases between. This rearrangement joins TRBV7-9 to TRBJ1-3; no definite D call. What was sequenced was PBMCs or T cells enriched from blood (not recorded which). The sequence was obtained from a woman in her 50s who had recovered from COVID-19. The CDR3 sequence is CASRAAGNTIYF. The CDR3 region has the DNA TGTGCCTCGAGGGCGGCTGGAAACACCATATATTTT.